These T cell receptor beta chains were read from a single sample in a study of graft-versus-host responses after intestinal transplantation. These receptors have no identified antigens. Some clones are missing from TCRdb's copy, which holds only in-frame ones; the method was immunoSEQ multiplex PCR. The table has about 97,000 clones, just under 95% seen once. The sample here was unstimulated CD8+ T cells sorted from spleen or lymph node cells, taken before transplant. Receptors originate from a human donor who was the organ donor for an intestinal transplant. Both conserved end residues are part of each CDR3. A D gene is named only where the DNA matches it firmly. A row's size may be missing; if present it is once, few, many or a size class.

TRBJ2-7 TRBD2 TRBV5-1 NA TGCGCCAGCACTAGCGGGGGGGCTGACGAGCAGTACTTC CASTSGGADEQYF
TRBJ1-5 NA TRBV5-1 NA TGCGCCAGCAGCTTGACAGGGAATACCAATCAGCCCCAGCATTTT CASSLTGNTNQPQHF
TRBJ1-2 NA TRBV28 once TGTGCCAGCAGTTTTCGGTCCTACCCCCGTCTTATTTATGGCTACACCTTC CASSFRSYPRLIYGYTF
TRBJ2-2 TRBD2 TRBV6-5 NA TGTGCCAGCAGCCCCGGGACTAGCTCCCCCGGGGAGCTGTTTTTT CASSPGTSSPGELFF
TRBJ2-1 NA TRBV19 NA TGTGCCAGTAGTATGTCGGCGGATTACAATGAGCAGTTCTTC CASSMSADYNEQFF
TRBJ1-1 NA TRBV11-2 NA TGTGCCAGCAGCTTAGGTGGGAAGGGGGCTTTCTTT CASSLGGKGAFF
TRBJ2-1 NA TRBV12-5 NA TGTGCTAGTGGAGCGGCCGTCGGAGACTGGGCCCACAATGAGCAGTTCTTC CASGAAVGDWAHNEQFF
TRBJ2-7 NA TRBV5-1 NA TGCGCCAGCAGCCCCCAGGGTTCTAGGGAGCAGTACTTC CASSPQGSREQYF
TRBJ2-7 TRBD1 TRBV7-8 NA TGTGCCAGCAGCCTATCACAGGGGGAAGGCTACGAGCAGTACTTC CASSLSQGEGYEQYF
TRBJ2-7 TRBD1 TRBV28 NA TGTGCCAGCAGTTTACATGGGACAGGGGCCGCCTACGAGCAGTACTTC CASSLHGTGAAYEQYF
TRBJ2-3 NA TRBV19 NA TGTGCCAGTAACTTTAGAGATACGCAGTATTTT CASNFRDTQYF
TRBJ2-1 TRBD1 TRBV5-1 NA TGCGCCAGCAGCTCCCGGGACAGCCCCTACAATGAGCAGTTCTTC CASSSRDSPYNEQFF
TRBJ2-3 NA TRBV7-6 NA TGTGCCAGCAGCTTGGCGGTGACAGGCACAGATACGCAGTATTTT CASSLAVTGTDTQYF
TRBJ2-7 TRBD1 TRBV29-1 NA TGCAGCGTTGAAGATCATAGGACAGGGAATGGGTACGAGCAGTACTTC CSVEDHRTGNGYEQYF
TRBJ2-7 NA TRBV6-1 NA TGTGCCAGCAGTGAAATTAACGGGAGCTACGAGCAGTACTTC CASSEINGSYEQYF
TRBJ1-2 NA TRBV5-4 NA TGTGCCAGCCAAGGGGGATCGAACTATGGCTACACCTTC CASQGGSNYGYTF
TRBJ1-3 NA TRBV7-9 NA TGTGCCAGCAGCCCTCAGTACAGGGCTGGAAACACCATATATTTT CASSPQYRAGNTIYF
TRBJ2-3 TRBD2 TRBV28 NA TGTGCCAGCAGTTCGACCATCCCGGGACTAGCGGGAGTGGGAGATACGCAGTATTTT CASSSTIPGLAGVGDTQYF
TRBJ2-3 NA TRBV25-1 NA TGTGCCAGCAGTCGAGCCACAGATACGCAGTATTTT CASSRATDTQYF
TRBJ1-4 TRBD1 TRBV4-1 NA TGCGCCAGCAGCCAACACTGGACAGGGCATGAAAAACTGTTTTTT CASSQHWTGHEKLFF
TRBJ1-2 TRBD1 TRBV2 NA TGTGCCAGCAGCGAACCGGGACAGGGCTATGGCTACACCTTC CASSEPGQGYGYTF
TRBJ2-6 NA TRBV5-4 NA TGTGCCAGCAGCGGAAACAGGGAGTCGTACTCTGGGGCCAACGTCCTGACTTTC CASSGNRESYSGANVLTF
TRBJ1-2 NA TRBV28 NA TGTGCCAGCAGTTTCCCAGGGGACTATGGCTACACCTTC CASSFPGDYGYTF
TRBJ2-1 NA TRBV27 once TGTGCCAGCCGTTGGGGGGTTGGGTACAATGAGCAGTTCTTC CASRWGVGYNEQFF
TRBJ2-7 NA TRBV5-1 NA TGCGCCAGCAGCTCAGGCGCCTACGAGCAGTACTTC CASSSGAYEQYF
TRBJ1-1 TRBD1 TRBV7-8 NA TGTGCCAGCAGCCGATCCCGACAGGGGGCGAAAAAAGGCACTGAAGCTTTCTTT CASSRSRQGAKKGTEAFF
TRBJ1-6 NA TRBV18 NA TGTGCCAGCTCCGACACGGGAGGCCAACCTAATTCACCCCTCCACTTT CASSDTGGQPNSPLHF
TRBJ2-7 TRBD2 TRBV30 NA TGTGCCTGGAGTACACTAGGACTAGCGGGAGGGGGGGAGCAGTACTTC CAWSTLGLAGGGEQYF
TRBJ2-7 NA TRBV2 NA TGTGCCATACTAATCGACAGCTCCTACGAGCAGTACTTC CAILIDSSYEQYF
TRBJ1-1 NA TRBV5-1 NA TGCGCCAGCAGCTTTGGCAGACGGGGGAACACTGAAGCTTTCTTT CASSFGRRGNTEAFF
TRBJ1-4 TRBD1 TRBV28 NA TGTGCCAGCAGTTTTTTGGCGGTCTTCGGGACAGGGGTTGAAAAACTGTTTTTT CASSFLAVFGTGVEKLFF